This entry lists 32 T cell receptor beta chains sequenced from one sample in a study of shared clonotypes between healthy human individuals. TCRdb keeps only in-frame clones here, not all; method: immunoSEQ multiplex PCR. The sample contains 2 million to 2.5 million clones, almost 96% of which appear only once. The sample comprised naive CD4+ T cells sorted from blood. Subset specified: CD45RA+ positively selected. Source of these receptors: a man aged 18-30 years in good health.

This chain joins TRBV6-5 and TRBJ2-1; 7 bases are shared with TRBD2. The CDR3 runs 15 residues. Germline V gene sequence: CDR1 MNHEY, CDR2 SVGAGI. V lost 4 bases, J lost 7 bases, and 10 bases stayed unmatched. Here the CDR3 DNA reads TGTGCCAGCAGTTCGAACTGGGGAGGGGAGAATGAGCAGTTCTTC. As protein: CASSSNWGGENEQFF.

V and J are TRBV9 and TRBJ1-5; possible D gene TRBD1, 5 bases. There are 13 residues in the CDR3. V was shortened by 0 bases and J by 9 bases, with 10 bases between the two germline ends. Germline V gene lookup returns CDR1 SGDLS and CDR2 YYNGEE. CDR3 nucleotide sequence: TGTGCCAGCAGCGTAGTAGTCGGGGGGCCCCAGCATTTT. This gives the protein CASSVVVGGPQHF.

The rearrangement uses TRBV5-1 and TRBJ2-1; D possibly uses TRBD1 or TRBD2 (5 bases each). The CDR3 contains 15 residues. CDR1 is SGHRS and CDR2 is YFSETQ in the germline V gene. V gave up 3 bases and J gave up 4 bases, with 14 bases separating them. The CDR3: CASSWVTGQYNEQFF. CDR3 in DNA: TGCGCCAGCAGCTGGGTGACGGGGCAGTACAATGAGCAGTTCTTC.

V is TRBV19 and J is TRBJ2-3; 7 bases line up with TRBD1. This CDR3 has 15 amino acids. V trimming: 6 bases; J trimming: 6 bases; junction bases outside the gene matches: 12. Germline V gives CDR1 LNHDA, CDR2 SQIVND (reference sequence). CDR3 sequence (DNA): TGTGCCAGTAGGACTCCGGGACAGCCTAGGGATACGCAGTATTTT. It is translated as CASRTPGQPRDTQYF.

The chain is built from TRBV6-6 and TRBJ2-3; the match to TRBD2 covers 10 bases. This CDR3 is 16 amino acids long. The germline CDR1 and CDR2 sequences are MNHNY and SVGAGI (reference sequence). V shed 5 bases, J shed 6 bases, and the junction held 11 bases outside the gene matches. The DNA for the CDR3 is TGTGCCAGCAGTCGTAGCGGGGGGAACCTAGAGGATACGCAGTATTTT. It is translated as CASSRSGGNLEDTQYF.

The chain uses TRBV25-1 and TRBJ1-4; D remains ambiguous. In germline, CDR1 is MGHDK, CDR2 SYGVNS. The CDR3 length is 15 residues. V was cut by 1 base and J by 2 bases, with 8 bases left in between. The CDR3 reads CASSEWRETNEKLFF. The DNA of the CDR3 is TGTGCCAGCAGTGAATGGAGGGAGACTAATGAAAAACTGTTTTTT.

This clone has just a few counts. J is TRBJ1-2 and V is TRBV6-1, with a tentative D call TRBD1 (6 bases). The germline V gene has CDR1 MNHNS and CDR2 SASEGT. V lost 5 bases, J lost 7 bases, and 14 bases lay in between. The CDR3 runs to 13 residues. The CDR3 nucleotides read TGTGCCAGCAGTCCGGACAGCTGGACTGGCTACACCTTC. Its translation: CASSPDSWTGYTF.

This clone was observed once. The CDR3 nucleotides are TGTGCCATCAGTGCCTACCAAGAGACCCAGTACTTC. Translating gives CAISAYQETQYF. The rearrangement links TRBV10-3 to TRBJ2-5; D gene uncertain. CDR3 length: 12 residues. Germline V CDR1 and CDR2: ENHRY, SYGVKD. The V and J ends lost 4 bases and 0 bases respectively, with 3 bases between them.

This clone showed up just once. The junction shows a germline mismatch at one end, possibly a read error. The CDR3 DNA follows: TGTGCTAGCAGCCCCGGGAGGTCCTACAATGAGCAGTTCTTC. This sequence encodes CASSPGRSYNEQFF. The chain has TRBV7-7 and TRBJ2-1; 7 bases are a match to TRBD2. Germline assignment: CDR1 SSHAT and CDR2 FNYEAQ (reference sequence). The CDR3 extends over 14 amino acids.

A remark on this clone: This CDR3 is also generated by other DNA sequences in the sample. The chain uses TRBV5-1 and TRBJ2-5; D gene unclear. Germline V gene lookup returns CDR1 SGHRS and CDR2 YFSETQ. CDR3 length: 12 residues. The ends were cut back, 4 bases at V and 2 bases at J, with 6 bases in the middle. In DNA form, the CDR3 reads TGCGCCAGCAGCCTGGCTCAAGAGACCCAGTACTTC. Translating it yields CASSLAQETQYF.

The chain links TRBV6-6 to TRBJ1-4; no clear D gene. This CDR3 spans 16 amino acids. The germline V gene has CDR1 MNHNY and CDR2 SVGAGI (reference sequence). Trimming stripped 4 bases from V and 0 bases from J, with 12 bases between. The CDR3 sequence: CASSSLWEATNEKLFF. CDR3 DNA: TGTGCCAGCAGTTCGCTCTGGGAAGCAACTAATGAAAAACTGTTTTTT.

The chain couples TRBV25-1 to TRBJ1-2; 7 bases fit TRBD1. CDR3 length equals 14 residues. Trimming took 0 bases from V and 8 from J; bases not matched to a gene: 6. In germline, CDR1 is MGHDK, CDR2 SYGVNS. This CDR3 is CASSEYKGQRGYTF. The CDR3 coding sequence is TGTGCCAGCAGTGAATATAAGGGACAGCGAGGCTACACCTTC.

This sequence joins TRBV11-2 and TRBJ1-2; D possibly corresponds to TRBD1 (5 bases). CDR3 length: 15 residues. V was pared by 5 bases and J by 5 bases, with 18 bases between. CDR1 SGHAT and CDR2 FQNNGV come from the germline V gene. In nucleotides, the CDR3 is TGTGCCAGCAGCCCCACACCCGGGGCCGTTTATGGCTACACCTTC. Translated: CASSPTPGAVYGYTF.

This chain joins TRBV9 and TRBJ2-3; 12 bases map to TRBD2. V trimming: 4 bases; J trimming: 5 bases; junction bases outside the gene matches: 8. The CDR3 has 16 amino acids. Germline lookup yields CDR1 SGDLS and CDR2 YYNGEE. The CDR3 coding sequence is TGTGCCAGCAGCCCCACTAGCGGGGGGCCCCTAGATACGCAGTATTTT. This gives the protein CASSPTSGGPLDTQYF.

CDR3 protein: CASSIQGRLGEQYF. The CDR3 DNA reads as TGCGCCAGCAGCATACAGGGGCGCCTCGGCGAGCAGTACTTC. The V call is TRBV5-1, the J call TRBJ2-7; 7 bases agree with TRBD1. The germline V gene encodes CDR1 SGHRS and CDR2 YFSETQ. This CDR3 has 14 amino acids. V shed 4 bases, J shed 6 bases, and the junction held 10 bases outside the gene matches.

This rearrangement joins TRBV2 to TRBJ2-1, with 12 bases lining up with TRBD2. Trimming removed 7 bases from V and 5 bases from J; junction bases left unmatched: 9. The V gene's germline CDR1 is SNHLY and CDR2 FYNNEI. CDR3 size: 16 residues. The CDR3 spells CASTDTLAGGNNEQFF. The CDR3 DNA reads as TGTGCCAGCACCGACACACTAGCGGGGGGTAACAATGAGCAGTTCTTC.

The V call is TRBV9, the J call TRBJ1-2; 9 bases align to TRBD1. Germline-derived CDR1 and CDR2 are SGDLS and YYNGEE. Losses at the gene ends were 0 bases for V and 8 bases for J; bases not matched to a gene: 8. This CDR3 has 15 amino acids. CDR3 coding DNA: TGTGCCAGCAGCGTAGGACAGGGGGTTTCGAAAGGCTACACCTTC. Residues: CASSVGQGVSKGYTF.

This clone is a singleton in its sample. This chain links TRBV11-3 with TRBJ2-3; D not certain. Trimming shortened V by 5 bases and J by 0 bases, and 9 bases separated the two germline ends. Germline-derived CDR1 and CDR2 are SGHNT and YENEEA. The CDR3 consists of 14 residues. CDR3 coding DNA: TGTGCCAGCAGCCTCCTCGGCAGCACAGATACGCAGTATTTT. Translating gives CASSLLGSTDTQYF. Drawing the rest from reference TRBV11-3 and TRBJ2-3, the complete variable domain is EAGVVQSPRYKIIEKKQPVAFWCNPISGHNTLYWYLQNLGQGPELLIRYENEEAVDDSQLPKDRFSAERLKGVDSTLKIQPAELGDSAVYLCASSLLGSTDTQYFGPGTRLTVL.

The chain recombines TRBV6-1 with TRBJ1-1; no definite D call. Between the trimmed V and J ends, which lost 3 bases and 0 bases, there was a span of 8 bases. The CDR3 spans 14 residues. The germline V gene has CDR1 MNHNS and CDR2 SASEGT. CDR3: CASSDRSMNTEAFF. The CDR3 coding sequence is TGTGCCAGCAGTGATAGGAGCATGAACACTGAAGCTTTCTTT.

CDR3 in DNA: TGTGCCAGCACCCTCAGGTCCCCCTATGGCTACACCTTC. Encoded protein: CASTLRSPYGYTF. This chain links TRBV2 with TRBJ1-2; D is undetermined. Trimming left V 7 bases short and J 4 bases short, with 13 bases between. Germline values: CDR1 SNHLY, CDR2 FYNNEI. The CDR3 has 13 amino acids.

CDR3 residues: CAISADRGEQYF. DNA of the CDR3: TGTGCCATCAGTGCAGACAGGGGCGAGCAGTACTTC. This chain uses TRBV10-3 with TRBJ2-7; 8 nucleotides match TRBD1. Germline values: CDR1 ENHRY, CDR2 SYGVKD. Unmatched junction bases numbered 2, after V lost 4 bases and J lost 6 bases. CDR3 length: 12 amino acids.

The V call is TRBV7-2, the J call TRBJ2-7, with a possible D match to TRBD1 (5 bases). V was cut by 5 bases and J by 1 base, with 15 bases left in between. The CDR3 runs 15 residues. Germline CDR1 reads SGHTA; CDR2 reads FQGNSA. The CDR3 sequence: CASSPQGGPSYEQYF. The CDR3 coding sequence is TGTGCCAGCAGCCCCCAGGGCGGCCCTTCCTACGAGCAGTACTTC. The variable domain in full, completed from reference TRBV7-2 and TRBJ2-7, reads GAGVSQSPSNKVTEKGKDVELRCDPISGHTALYWYRQSLGQGLEFLIYFQGNSAPDKSGLPSDRFSAERTGGSVSTLTIQRTQQEDSAVYLCASSPQGGPSYEQYFGPGTRLTVT.

V and J are TRBV7-2 and TRBJ2-5; tentative D call: TRBD2 (6 bases). Trimming took off 1 base at V and 7 bases at J, with 16 bases between the two ends. CDR1 is SGHTA, CDR2 FQGNSA, per germline. The CDR3 contains 15 residues. The CDR3 region is CASSLVEGGSGTQYF. In DNA form, the CDR3 reads TGTGCCAGCAGCTTAGTCGAGGGAGGTAGCGGGACCCAGTACTTC.

V usage is TRBV28 and J usage is TRBJ1-5; 12 nucleotides match TRBD1. V was pared by 6 bases and J by 7 bases, with 10 bases of the junction left unmatched. CDR3 length: 16 residues. CDR1 is MDHEN and CDR2 is SYDVKM in the germline V gene. The DNA of the CDR3 is TGTGCCAGCAGAAAACCGGGACAGGGGGCCGGGCAGCCCCAGCATTTT. It specifies CASRKPGQGAGQPQHF.

The chain carries TRBV5-5 and TRBJ2-5; 8 bases match TRBD2. V lost 2 bases and J lost 2; bases outside the gene matches: 17. The CDR3 covers 19 residues. Germline lookup yields CDR1 SGHKS and CDR2 YYEKEE (reference sequence). The CDR3 region has the DNA TGTGCCAGCAGCTTTAACCGCCCCCTTGGGACTAGTCAACAAGAGACCCAGTACTTC. This gives the protein CASSFNRPLGTSQQETQYF.

Turning to this clone: Other nucleotide sequences from this sample produce the same CDR3. The chain's CDR3 is CASSLTGDYGYTF. In DNA form, the CDR3 reads TGTGCCAGCAGCCTAACAGGGGACTATGGCTACACCTTC. The chain is built from TRBV6-5 and TRBJ1-2; TRBD1 aligns across 7 bases. There are 13 residues in the CDR3. Looked up from germline, CDR1 is MNHEY and CDR2 is SVGAGI. J lost 3 bases, V lost 6 bases, and 4 bases had no gene match.

With respect to this clone: This sample includes further DNA sequences coding for the same CDR3. This chain connects TRBV7-9 to TRBJ2-7; 7 positions agree with TRBD2. Unmatched junction bases numbered 2, after V lost 0 bases and J lost 0 bases. The CDR3 covers 15 residues. The germline CDR1 and CDR2 sequences are SEHNR and FQNEAQ (reference sequence). In nucleotides, the CDR3 is TGTGCCAGCAGCTTAGCTGGCGGGAGCTCCTACGAGCAGTACTTC. This translates into CASSLAGGSSYEQYF. Combining the CDR3 with reference TRBV7-9 and TRBJ2-7 gives the whole variable domain DTGVSQNPRHKITKRGQNVTFRCDPISEHNRLYWYRQTLGQGPEFLTYFQNEAQLEKSRLLSDRFSAERPKGSFSTLEIQRTEQGDSAMYLCASSLAGGSSYEQYFGPGTRLTVT.

This clone was recorded only once. This chain links TRBV2 with TRBJ2-7; 12 bases align to TRBD2. Per the germline V gene, CDR1 is SNHLY and CDR2 is FYNNEI. CDR3 length equals 15 residues. The V and J ends lost 2 bases and 5 bases, in that order; junction bases with no gene match: 4. In nucleotides, the CDR3 is TGTGCCAGCAGTGAAATGACTAGCGGGAGCCACGAGCAGTACTTC. Amino acid sequence: CASSEMTSGSHEQYF. Combining the CDR3 with reference TRBV2 and TRBJ2-7 gives the whole variable domain EPEVTQTPSHQVTQMGQEVILRCVPISNHLYFYWYRQILGQKVEFLVSFYNNEISEKSEIFDDQFSVERPDGSNFTLKIRSTKLEDSAMYFCASSEMTSGSHEQYFGPGTRLTVT.

Comments on this clone: Distinct nucleotide sequences in the sample also encode this CDR3. The chain has TRBV7-9 and TRBJ1-5; D might be TRBD1 (5 bases). The germline V and J ends were trimmed by 5 bases and 2 bases, with 10 bases remaining between them. This CDR3 contains 14 residues. Germline CDR1 SEHNR, CDR2 FQNEAQ (reference sequence). In DNA, the CDR3 is TGTGCCAGCAGCCCGGACACGGGCAATCAGCCCCAGCATTTT. It specifies CASSPDTGNQPQHF. Drawing the rest from reference TRBV7-9 and TRBJ1-5, the complete variable domain is DTGVSQNPRHKITKRGQNVTFRCDPISEHNRLYWYRQTLGQGPEFLTYFQNEAQLEKSRLLSDRFSAERPKGSFSTLEIQRTEQGDSAMYLCASSPDTGNQPQHFGDGTRLSIL.

The chain is built from TRBV4-1 and TRBJ1-4, with TRBD1 matching over 8 bases. This CDR3 spans 15 amino acids. Trimming took 4 bases from V and 6 from J; bases not matched to a gene: 7. Germline lookup yields CDR1 MGHRA and CDR2 YSYEKL. CDR3 DNA sequence: TGCGCCAGCAGCCGGACCGGGACAGGACATGAAAAACTGTTTTTT. Translating gives CASSRTGTGHEKLFF.

The chain joins TRBV11-2 to TRBJ1-1; D ambiguous. Germline V gene data show CDR1 as SGHAT and CDR2 as FQNNGV. V gave up 6 bases and J gave up 4 bases, with 21 bases separating them. The CDR3 has 16 residues. This CDR3 reads CASRVLSSVEGTEAFF. The CDR3 DNA follows: TGTGCCAGCAGGGTCTTATCCTCGGTCGAGGGCACTGAAGCTTTCTTT.

This chain uses TRBV6-5 with TRBJ2-7, with D perhaps matching TRBD1 (6 bases). V shed 6 bases and J shed 1 base, with 16 bases lying between them. In germline, CDR1 is MNHEY, CDR2 SVGAGI. This CDR3 is 15 amino acids long. CDR3 residues: CASRPESQGSYEQYF. CDR3 DNA sequence: TGTGCCAGCAGGCCAGAGAGTCAGGGGTCCTACGAGCAGTACTTC.